This record looks at one T cell receptor (beta chain) sequence and its context. How the authors handled the data: It was from reference gene primer amplification that nucleated cell counts were estimated. Produced via immunoSEQ multiplex PCR; TCRdb's table is partial and in-frame only. Clonal size and the V and J genes are those of that table, whereas D and trimming came from the DNA. The sample has around 450,000 clones, roughly 87% seen once. This specimen comes from a study of blood T cell repertoires in COVID-19. About the study: Acute and convalescent COVID-19 specimens originated in the United States, Italy and Spain.

Unmatched junction bases numbered 10, after V lost 4 bases and J lost 5 bases. This CDR3 has 16 amino acids. CDR1 is SNHLY, CDR2 FYNNEI, per germline. Participants, about 18 to 90 years old, spanned 24 US areas. For recovered donors of Cohort 3, there were two negative PCRs, clearance, or symptom resolution. The chain links TRBV2 to TRBJ2-3, with TRBD1 matching 9 bases. The clonotype originates from a young woman who had recovered from COVID-19. Specimen: PBMCs or T cells enriched from blood (not recorded which). The DNA for the CDR3 is TGTGCCAGCAGTGGCCCCCGGGACAGGGCGGAAGATACGCAGTATTTT. Translating gives CASSGPRDRAEDTQYF. The full variable domain, with the rest looked up from reference TRBV2 and TRBJ2-3, is EPEVTQTPSHQVTQMGQEVILRCVPISNHLYFYWYRQILGQKVEFLVSFYNNEISEKSEIFDDQFSVERPDGSNFTLKIRSTKLEDSAMYFCASSGPRDRAEDTQYFGPGTRLTVL.